This entry features one TCR beta chain sequence. Its antigen remains unidentified. MiXCR was run by TCRdb on the reads, yielding one entry per CDR3 protein. The sample holds 200,000 to 250,000 distinct CDR3 sequences, roughly 22% seen once. Germline values: CDR1 MDHEN, CDR2 SYDVKM. The CDR3 runs 16 residues. Deletions cut 8 bases from V and 4 bases from J, with 20 bases between. This entry is derived from a study of T cell repertoires in cytomegalovirus infection. Study-wide context: Indicated by public TCR beta signatures were CMV infection and matching HLA type. Study results and limitations: Ex vivo responses were dominated by HLA-C-restricted CMV-specific TCR beta clonotypes.

Specimen: CD8+ T cells from PBMCs. The source of this sequence is a human donor in good health (CMV status not recorded). Some clones in this sample may be carry-over from other donors' samples. This chain joins TRBV28 and TRBJ2-2, with a possible D match to TRBD1 (5 bases). CDR3: CASGGAAPITTGELFF. CDR3 DNA sequence: TGTGCCAGCGGTGGGGCAGCGCCAATTACCACCGGGGAGCTGTTTTTT.